This TCR beta chain came from a study of cytomegalovirus exposure and HLA in healthy donors. Amplification used 60 Vbeta primers and 13 Jbeta primers. Using immunoSEQ multiplex PCR, the repertoire was profiled, and TCRdb retains in-frame clones only, with some absent. The sample yields about 120,000 clones, about three quarters seen once. V was pared by 4 bases and J by 5 bases, with 12 bases between. CDR3 length: 13 amino acids. Germline V gene lookup returns CDR1 SGHDT and CDR2 YYEEEE. V is TRBV5-6 and J is TRBJ1-1, with D perhaps matching TRBD1 (6 bases). Material for sequencing was PBMCs. The clonotype originates from a human donor in good health. The CDR3 sequence: CASSTDRKTEAFF. In DNA form, the CDR3 reads TGTGCCAGCAGCACCGACAGGAAGACTGAAGCTTTCTTT.